One sample yielded the 11 T cell receptor beta chains listed below, sequenced in a study of T cell repertoires in cytomegalovirus infection. TCRdb independently ran MiXCR on the reads; one entry per CDR3 protein. Counted here are about 830,000 distinct CDR3 sequences, about 33% occurring once; the ten biggest clones make up around 12%. Their antigens are not known. Sequenced here: cultured CD8+ T cells from PBMCs, sampled from culture after CMV antigen stimulation. The receptors shown here come from a human donor in good health (CMV status not recorded). Some clones in this sample may be carry-over from other donors' samples.

The V and J genes are TRBV6-1 and TRBJ1-2, with D tentatively TRBD1 (6 bases). Germline CDR1 MNHNS, CDR2 SASEGT. The CDR3 sequence is 14 residues long. Trimming cost V 6 bases and J 2 bases, with 13 bases left between them. Here the CDR3 reads CASSPYGTNYGYTF. Here the CDR3 DNA reads TGTGCCAGCAGCCCTTACGGGACAAACTATGGCTACACCTTC.

The rearrangement links TRBV19 to TRBJ2-5; D possibly corresponds to TRBD1 (6 bases). CDR1 and CDR2 from the germline V gene are LNHDA and SQIVND (reference sequence). CDR3 length equals 16 residues. V was clipped by 5 bases and J by 10 bases, with 26 bases between them. The CDR3 spells CASSGAPGHRLGSQYF. Here the CDR3 DNA reads TGTGCCAGTAGTGGGGCCCCGGGACACCGCCTTGGGAGCCAGTACTTC.

For this clonotype: The limits of the CDR3 on the DNA are not certain, so only TCRdb's listed CDR3 is given. CDR3 protein: CASGLVGLAGGYFGNEQFF. This chain joins TRBV12-5 and TRBJ2-1; the D call of TRBD2 is as the table states it, not checked on the DNA. Germline loops: CDR1 LGHNT, CDR2 FRNRAP. Counting both end residues, the CDR3 totals 19 amino acids.

The chain recombines TRBV5-1 with TRBJ1-2; TRBD1 aligns across 9 bases. There are 16 residues in the CDR3. The germline V gene encodes CDR1 SGHRS and CDR2 YFSETQ. J gave up 2 bases and V 1 base, and 6 bases lay outside the gene matches. The CDR3 nucleotides are TGCGCCAGCAGCTTGAACCGGGACAGGGAAAACTATGGCTACACCTTC. Translating gives CASSLNRDRENYGYTF.

This clonotype was observed a few times. V and J are TRBV4-2 and TRBJ2-6, with D tentatively TRBD1 (6 bases). Trimming cost V 4 bases and J 4 bases, with 11 bases left between them. Germline CDR1 is LGHNA and CDR2 is YNFKEQ. This CDR3 region has 15 residues. The CDR3 here is CASSRRTAGANVLTF. In nucleotides, the CDR3 is TGTGCCAGCAGCCGCAGGACAGCCGGGGCCAACGTCCTGACTTTC.

In this sample, this clonotype turned up a few times. V usage is TRBV4-1 and J usage is TRBJ2-2, with 8 positions matching TRBD1. Looked up from germline, CDR1 is MGHRA and CDR2 is YSYEKL. Trimming took 8 bases from V and 7 from J; bases not matched to a gene: 9. There are 14 residues in the CDR3. The CDR3 loop reads CASSLRGRSGELFF. The DNA of the CDR3 is TGCGCCAGCTCGCTCAGGGGGCGAAGCGGGGAGCTGTTTTTT.

The genes are TRBV29-1 and TRBJ1-2, with TRBD1 as a possible D gene (5 bases). Trimming left V 0 bases short and J 4 bases short, with 9 bases between. The germline CDR1 and CDR2 sequences are SQVTM and ANQGSEA. This CDR3 comprises 13 residues. The CDR3 is CSVEEFDSYGYTF. As DNA, the CDR3 is TGCAGCGTTGAAGAGTTTGACAGCTATGGCTACACCTTC.

The chain combines TRBV10-3 with TRBJ1-1; 8 positions agree with TRBD1. Trimming at V came to 6 bases and at J to 4 bases, leaving 16 bases not matched to a gene. The germline gives CDR1 ENHRY, CDR2 SYGVKD. CDR3 size: 17 residues. The CDR3 DNA reads as TGTGCCATCAGCGGGATCATGTCAGGGGGCTCGATCACTGAAGCTTTCTTT. Residues: CAISGIMSGGSITEAFF.

This clonotype was seen repeatedly, ten times or more. The CDR3 DNA is TGTGCCAGCAGCTTATTCCCAGGGGACGACTATGGCTACACCTTC. This encodes CASSLFPGDDYGYTF. The chain carries TRBV7-2 and TRBJ1-2, with D tentatively TRBD1 (6 bases). V lost 2 bases and J lost 3, with 13 bases in between. CDR1 and CDR2 (germline): SGHTA, FQGNSA. CDR3 length: 15 amino acids.

As regards this clonotype: This sequence may be a read error, since a much larger clone differs from it by one base. As DNA, the CDR3 is TGTGCCAGCAGCTTAACCGGGGGGCGGATAGATACGCAGTATTTT. This encodes CASSLTGGRIDTQYF. V and J are TRBV7-3 and TRBJ2-3, with D maybe TRBD2 (7 bases). The germline V gene encodes CDR1 SGHTA and CDR2 FQGTGA. The CDR3 length is 15 residues. The V gene lost 0 bases and the J gene lost 5 bases, with 12 bases spanning the gap. Combining the CDR3 with reference TRBV7-3 and TRBJ2-3 gives the whole variable domain GAGVSQTPSNKVTEKGKYVELRCDPISGHTALYWYRQSLGQGPEFLIYFQGTGAADDSGLPNDRFFAVRPEGSVSTLKIQRTERGDSAVYLCASSLTGGRIDTQYFGPGTRLTVL.

This clonotype was recorded at least ten times. The V and J genes are TRBV7-9 and TRBJ2-5; D may be TRBD1 (5 bases). The CDR3 length is 13 residues. The V and J ends lost 3 bases and 1 base respectively, with 6 bases between them. Germline V gene data show CDR1 as SEHNR and CDR2 as FQNEAQ (reference sequence). The CDR3 DNA reads TGTGCCAGCAGCTTCGACAGCCAAGAGACCCAGTACTTC. Protein: CASSFDSQETQYF.